These 2 T cell receptor beta chains share one sample of origin, sequenced in a study of control samples from healthy donors and cancer patients. Some clones are missing from TCRdb's copy, which holds only in-frame ones; the method was immunoSEQ multiplex PCR. In the table there are 150,000 to 200,000 clones, approximately 90% of which are singletons. Sequenced material: blood. The receptors originated from a man in his thirties or forties in good health.

This rearrangement joins TRBV24-1 to TRBJ1-5; maybe TRBD1 (6 bases). Per germline, CDR1 KGHDR and CDR2 SFDVKD. The V end lost 5 bases, the J end lost 6 bases, and 13 bases lay between the germline ends. This CDR3 has 14 amino acids. CDR3 sequence: CATSAGDDGQPQHF. CDR3 bases: TGTGCCACCAGTGCAGGGGATGACGGTCAGCCCCAGCATTTT.

The chain carries TRBV6-2 or TRBV6-3 and TRBJ1-3; no firm D call. The V end was cut by 0 bases, the J end by 5 bases, with 11 bases between. Germline CDR1 and CDR2: MNHEY and SVGEGT. CDR3 length equals 15 residues. This CDR3 is CASSYSRGRRNTIYF. The CDR3 region has the DNA TGTGCCAGCAGTTACTCGAGAGGGCGCCGAAACACCATATATTTT.